This passage covers 6 T cell receptor beta chains from one sample sequenced in a study of cytomegalovirus exposure and HLA in healthy donors. The primer mix had 60 Vbeta and 13 Jbeta primers. Generated by immunoSEQ multiplex PCR, the TCRdb table keeps only in-frame clones and is missing some. The sample consists of about 120,000 clones, over 65% of them appearing once. The specimen sequenced was PBMCs. All receptors come from a woman between 40 and 50 years old in good health and CMV-seropositive.

The gene calls are TRBV5-1 and TRBJ2-1, with TRBD2 identical over 8 bases. After removal of 2 bases from V and 5 bases from J, the junction contained 3 bases not matched to a gene. Germline CDR1 is SGHRS and CDR2 is YFSETQ. The length of the CDR3 is 14 residues. This chain's CDR3 is CASSLTGGNNEQFF. CDR3 DNA: TGCGCCAGCAGCTTAACGGGAGGGAACAATGAGCAGTTCTTC.

V and J are TRBV2 and TRBJ1-2; weak D call: TRBD1 (6 bases). The CDR3 spans 13 residues. Deletions cut 7 bases from V and 5 bases from J, with 14 bases between. In germline, CDR1 is SNHLY, CDR2 FYNNEI. Written as DNA, the CDR3 is TGTGCCAGCACCGTAGTACAGGGATATGGCTACACCTTC. Its translation: CASTVVQGYGYTF.

V is TRBV10-1 and J is TRBJ2-5; 8 bases are a match to TRBD1. The closer fit of TRBJ2-7 to the DNA end suggests the J call may be wrong. CDR3 length: 14 residues. The V gene's germline CDR1 is WNHNN and CDR2 SYGVQD (reference sequence). CDR3 DNA sequence: TGCGCCAGCATCCCTCGGGACAGGCTCTACGAGCAGTACTTC. It encodes CASIPRDRLYEQYF.

The chain combines TRBV5-1 with TRBJ2-5; 8 bases are a match to TRBD2. V was pared by 3 bases and J by 11 bases, with 15 bases of the junction left unmatched. Germline CDR1 and CDR2: SGHRS and YFSETQ. CDR3 length: 15 amino acids. CDR3: CASSWGGRSGKEQYF. The CDR3 nucleotides are TGCGCCAGCAGCTGGGGGGGTCGTAGCGGGAAAGAGCAGTACTTC.

The rearrangement joins TRBV7-3 to TRBJ1-1; no reliable D call. This CDR3 contains 13 residues. Germline V gives CDR1 SGHTA, CDR2 FQGTGA. Trimming removed 0 bases from V and 4 bases from J, with 6 bases in between. CDR3 bases: TGTGCCAGCAGCTTAACTGGGCTCACTGAAGCTTTCTTT. Its protein is CASSLTGLTEAFF.

The chain links TRBV19 to TRBJ2-1; D uncertain. Germline CDR1 and CDR2: LNHDA and SQIVND (reference sequence). V was shortened by 1 base and J by 0 bases, with 10 bases between the two germline ends. This CDR3 spans 16 amino acids. The CDR3 coding sequence is TGTGCCAGTAGTATAGTCACCACGAGCTCCTACAATGAGCAGTTCTTC. Translation: CASSIVTTSSYNEQFF.